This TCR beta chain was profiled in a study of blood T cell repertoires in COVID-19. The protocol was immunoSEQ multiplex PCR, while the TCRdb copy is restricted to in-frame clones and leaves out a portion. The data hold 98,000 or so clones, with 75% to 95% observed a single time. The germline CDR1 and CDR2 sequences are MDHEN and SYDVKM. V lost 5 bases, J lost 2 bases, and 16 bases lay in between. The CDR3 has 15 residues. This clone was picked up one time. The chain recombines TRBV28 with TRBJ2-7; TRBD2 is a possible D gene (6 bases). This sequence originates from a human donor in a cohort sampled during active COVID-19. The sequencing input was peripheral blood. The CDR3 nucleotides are TGTGCCAGCAGTACCGGAGGGGCTGTCACCTACGAGCAGTACTTC. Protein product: CASSTGGAVTYEQYF.